These T cell receptor beta chains were read from a single sample in a study of regulatory T cells in long-lasting Graves disease. TCRdb called the multiplex PCR reads again in MiXCR, with one record for every CDR3 protein. The sample lists 400,000 to 500,000 distinct CDR3 sequences; under 25% were seen once. Sequencing used peripheral blood mononuclear cells (PBMCs), obtained when the disease was refractory, from a patient treated with antithyroid drugs. These receptors all stem from a female donor with Graves disease. Both conserved end residues are part of each CDR3. Fields, in order: clone size, J gene, D gene, V gene, CDR3 DNA, CDR3 protein. The D gene is left open where the match is weak. A clone size is listed for some rows: how often the clone was seen (once, few, many), or a class if it is expanded.

.	TRBJ2-2	.	TRBV4-2	TGTGCCAGCAGCCCAGAACGGCAGGGGAACACCGGGGAGCTGTTTTTT	CASSPERQGNTGELFF
.	TRBJ2-6	.	TRBV10-3	TGTGCCATCAGTGATCATCGAGTCCAGGGCTGGTTTACTGGGGCCAACGCCCTGACTTTC	CAISDHRVQGWFTGANALTF
many	TRBJ1-1	TRBD1	TRBV2	TGTGCCAACGGCCGCAGGGGGGACACTGAAGCTTCCTTT	CANGRRGDTEASF
.	TRBJ2-3	TRBD2	TRBV10-2	TGCGCCAGCAAGATACTCCTCGGGCTAGCGGGGGACACAGATACGCAGTATTTT	CASKILLGLAGDTDTQYF
few	TRBJ2-7	.	TRBV12-3/TRBV12-4	TGTGCCAGCAGCTGGTTCCTAGCCAGACGGGGAGGCGAGCAGTACTTC	CASSWFLARRGGEQYF
.	TRBJ2-7	TRBD2	TRBV20-1	TGCAGTGCTAGAGACCCCTGGACTAGCGGGAGGCCCTACGAGCAGTACTTC	CSARDPWTSGRPYEQYF
.	TRBJ2-5	TRBD2	TRBV7-2	TGTGCCAGCGGAGCCGGACTAGGCCTAGAGACCCAGTACTTC	CASGAGLGLETQYF
many	TRBJ2-6	TRBD1	TRBV6-1	TGTGCCACCCAGGGACAGACACCCTCTGGGGCCAACGTCCTGACTTTC	CATQGQTPSGANVLTF
many	TRBJ2-7	.	TRBV6-1	TGTGCCAGCAGTGAACCTATCTACGAGCAGTACTTC	CASSEPIYEQYF
.	TRBJ2-2	TRBD1	TRBV5-1	TGCGCCACCACGGGACAGGGGGCTACCGGGGAGCTGTTTTTT	CATTGQGATGELFF
few	TRBJ1-1	.	TRBV5-6	TGTGCCAGCAGCTTGGATGGAGGAGGGTACACTGAAGCTTTCTTT	CASSLDGGGYTEAFF
many	TRBJ1-2	.	TRBV29-1	TGCAGCGACGTCAGATCCGTCTATGGCTACACCTTC	CSDVRSVYGYTF
.	TRBJ2-5	TRBD2	TRBV6-5	TGTGCCAGCAGTTACTCTCTCGGCGGGAGAGAAGAGACCCAGTACTTC	CASSYSLGGREETQYF
.	TRBJ2-7	TRBD1	TRBV19	TGTGCCAGTAGTACCACAGGGGCGGCCGAGCAGTACTTC	CASSTTGAAEQYF
few	TRBJ1-2	.	TRBV7-8	TGTGCCAGCAGCTCCTACGGACAGTCCAACTATGGCTACACCTTC	CASSSYGQSNYGYTF
few	TRBJ2-7	TRBD2	TRBV7-2	TGTGCCAGCAGCTTTTCCCTACCCACAGCGGGAGGCGCCTACGAGCAGTACTTC	CASSFSLPTAGGAYEQYF
.	TRBJ2-7	TRBD1	TRBV7-9	TGTGCCATCAGTCAGGGGGCATCCTACGAGCAGTACTTC	CAISQGASYEQYF
few	TRBJ1-4	.	TRBV25-1	TGTGCCAGCAGTGAATATCCCCCTGGTGAAAAACTGTTTTTT	CASSEYPPGEKLFF
many	TRBJ2-7	.	TRBV2	TGTGCCAGCAGCCTAGGGACGTACTCCTACGAGCAGTACTTC	CASSLGTYSYEQYF
many	TRBJ2-7	TRBD2	TRBV28	TGTGCCAGCAGTTTCGGGACTAGCGTATATGAGCAGTACTTC	CASSFGTSVYEQYF
few	TRBJ2-2	TRBD1	TRBV10-3	TGTGCCATCAGGGGGACAGGGGGCACCGGGGAGCTGTTTTTT	CAIRGTGGTGELFF
few	TRBJ1-1	.	TRBV20-1	TGCAGTGCTTATCATCCGACAAACACTGAAGCTTTCTTT	CSAYHPTNTEAFF
few	TRBJ1-1	.	TRBV5-1	TGCGCCAGCAGCCCCCGGTGGAAAGGGGACACTGAAGCTTTCTTT	CASSPRWKGDTEAFF
many	TRBJ1-1	.	TRBV2	TGTGCCAGCAGTGAAGTTCTCGGGAACACTGAAGCTTTCTTT	CASSEVLGNTEAFF
.	TRBJ1-2	TRBD1	TRBV14	TGTGCCAGCAGCCCACATCCCACGGGACAGGGGACGACCTATGGCTACACCTTC	CASSPHPTGQGTTYGYTF
many	TRBJ1-5	.	TRBV20-1	TGCAGTGCTAGCAGGTCGACAGGCAATCAGCCCCAGCATTTT	CSASRSTGNQPQHF
many	TRBJ1-4	TRBD1	TRBV11-2	TGTGCCAGCAGCACGACGACAGGGTGGGGTGAAAAACTGTTTTTT	CASSTTTGWGEKLFF
.	TRBJ2-3	TRBD2	TRBV6-1	TGTGCCGGATCTACTAGCGGGAGGGCCGTTACGCAGTATTTT	CAGSTSGRAVTQYF
.	TRBJ1-3	.	TRBV7-9	TGTGCCAGCAGCTTAAGTGGTGGAGAAAACACCATATATTTT	CASSLSGGENTIYF
.	TRBJ1-1	.	TRBV4-3	TGCGCCAGCAGCCAAGATCGGTGGGAGGGCGGGGGCACTGAAGCTTTCTTT	CASSQDRWEGGGTEAFF
many	TRBJ1-1	.	TRBV28	TGTGCCAGCAGGAGGGGGGGGGCAGGCACTGAAGCTTTCTTT	CASRRGGAGTEAFF
few	TRBJ2-7	.	TRBV7-9	TGTGCCAGCACCGCTTCTTACTCATCCTACGAGCAGTACTTC	CASTASYSSYEQYF
few	TRBJ1-1	TRBD1	TRBV4-2	TGTGCCAGCAGCCCGAGGGACAGCATGAACACTGAAGCTTTCTTT	CASSPRDSMNTEAFF
.	TRBJ1-5	.	TRBV4-2	TGTGCCAGCAGCCAAGTTTGGCAGGGTAAAGATCAGCCCCAGCATTTT	CASSQVWQGKDQPQHF